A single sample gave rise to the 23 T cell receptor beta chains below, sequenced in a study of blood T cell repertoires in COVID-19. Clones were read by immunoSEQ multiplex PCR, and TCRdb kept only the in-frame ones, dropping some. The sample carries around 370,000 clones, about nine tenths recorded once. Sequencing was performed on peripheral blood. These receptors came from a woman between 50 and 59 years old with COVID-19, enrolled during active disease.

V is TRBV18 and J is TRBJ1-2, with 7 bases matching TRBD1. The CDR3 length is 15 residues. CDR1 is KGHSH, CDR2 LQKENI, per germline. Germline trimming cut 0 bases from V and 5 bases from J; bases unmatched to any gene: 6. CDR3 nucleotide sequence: TGTGCCAGCTCACCACCTACCACAGGGGTGTATGGCTACACCTTC. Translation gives CASSPPTTGVYGYTF.

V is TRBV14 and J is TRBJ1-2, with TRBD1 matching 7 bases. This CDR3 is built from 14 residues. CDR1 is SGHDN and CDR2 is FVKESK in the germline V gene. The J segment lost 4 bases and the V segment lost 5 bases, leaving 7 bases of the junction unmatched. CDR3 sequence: CASSTRQGLYGYTF. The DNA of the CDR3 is TGTGCCAGCAGCACGCGACAGGGACTCTATGGCTACACCTTC.

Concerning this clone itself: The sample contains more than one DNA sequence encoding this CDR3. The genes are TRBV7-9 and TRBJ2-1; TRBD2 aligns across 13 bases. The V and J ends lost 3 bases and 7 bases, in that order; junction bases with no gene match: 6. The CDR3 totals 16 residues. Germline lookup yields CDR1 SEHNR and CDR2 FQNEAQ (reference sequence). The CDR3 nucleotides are TGTGCCAGCAGCTTGGGTCGACTAGCGGGAGGAAATGAGCAGTTCTTC. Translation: CASSLGRLAGGNEQFF.

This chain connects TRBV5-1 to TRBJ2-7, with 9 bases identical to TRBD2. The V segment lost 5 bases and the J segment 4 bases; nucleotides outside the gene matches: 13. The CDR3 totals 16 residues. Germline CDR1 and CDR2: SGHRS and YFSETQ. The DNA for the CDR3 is TGCGCCAGCAGAGCGAGCGGGAGGCCCGGCGAGTACGAGCAGTACTTC. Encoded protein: CASRASGRPGEYEQYF.

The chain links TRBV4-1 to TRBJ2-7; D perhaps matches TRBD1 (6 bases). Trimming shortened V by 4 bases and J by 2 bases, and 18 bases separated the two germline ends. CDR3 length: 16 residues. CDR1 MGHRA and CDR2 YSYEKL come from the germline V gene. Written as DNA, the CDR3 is TGCGCCAGCAGCCTGGGCCGGGACACCTTTGCCTACGAGCAGTACTTC. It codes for CASSLGRDTFAYEQYF.

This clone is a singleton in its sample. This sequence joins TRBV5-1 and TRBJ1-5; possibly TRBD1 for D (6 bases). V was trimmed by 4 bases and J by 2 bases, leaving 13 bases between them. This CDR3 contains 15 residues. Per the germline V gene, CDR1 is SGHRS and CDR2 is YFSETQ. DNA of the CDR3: TGCGCCAGCAGCCCCGGGTCAGGGGGCAATCAGCCCCAGCATTTT. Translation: CASSPGSGGNQPQHF. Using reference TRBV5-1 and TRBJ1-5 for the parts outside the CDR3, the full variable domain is KAGVTQTPRYLIKTRGQQVTLSCSPISGHRSVSWYQQTPGQGLQFLFEYFSETQRNKGNFPGRFSGRQFSNSRSEMNVSTLELGDSALYLCASSPGSGGNQPQHFGDGTRLSIL.

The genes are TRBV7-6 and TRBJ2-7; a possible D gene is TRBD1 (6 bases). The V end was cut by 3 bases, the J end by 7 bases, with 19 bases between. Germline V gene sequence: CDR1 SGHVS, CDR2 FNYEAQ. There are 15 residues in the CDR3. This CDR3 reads CASSLGVRGGGEQYF. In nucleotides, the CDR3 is TGTGCCAGCAGCTTGGGCGTCAGGGGTGGTGGGGAGCAGTACTTC.

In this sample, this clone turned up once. The CDR3 DNA reads TGTGCCATCAGCCAGAACTATGGCTACACCTTC. Translating it yields CAISQNYGYTF. The chain uses TRBV10-3 and TRBJ1-2; D unresolved. Trimming took 6 bases from V and 2 from J, leaving 4 bases between them. This CDR3 is 11 amino acids long. Germline V gives CDR1 ENHRY, CDR2 SYGVKD.

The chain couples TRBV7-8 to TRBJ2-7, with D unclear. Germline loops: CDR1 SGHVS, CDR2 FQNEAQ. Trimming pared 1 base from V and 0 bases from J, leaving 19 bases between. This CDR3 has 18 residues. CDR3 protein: CASSLVVNLGRSSYEQYF. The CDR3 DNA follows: TGTGCCAGCAGCTTAGTCGTCAATTTGGGCAGGTCCTCCTACGAGCAGTACTTC.

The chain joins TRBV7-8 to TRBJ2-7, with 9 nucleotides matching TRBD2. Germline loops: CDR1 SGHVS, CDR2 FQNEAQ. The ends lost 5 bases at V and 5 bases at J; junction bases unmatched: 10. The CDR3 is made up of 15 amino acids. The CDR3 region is CASSPGLAFGNEQYF. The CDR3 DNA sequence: TGTGCCAGCAGCCCCGGACTAGCGTTCGGGAACGAGCAGTACTTC.

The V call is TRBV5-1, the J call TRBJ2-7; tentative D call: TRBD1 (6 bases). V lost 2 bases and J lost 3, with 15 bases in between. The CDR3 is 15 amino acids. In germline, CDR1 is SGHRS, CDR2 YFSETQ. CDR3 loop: CASSFVRQQGYEQYF. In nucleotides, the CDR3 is TGCGCCAGCAGCTTCGTCAGACAACAGGGCTACGAGCAGTACTTC. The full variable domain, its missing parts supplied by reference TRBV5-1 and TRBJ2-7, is KAGVTQTPRYLIKTRGQQVTLSCSPISGHRSVSWYQQTPGQGLQFLFEYFSETQRNKGNFPGRFSGRQFSNSRSEMNVSTLELGDSALYLCASSFVRQQGYEQYFGPGTRLTVT.

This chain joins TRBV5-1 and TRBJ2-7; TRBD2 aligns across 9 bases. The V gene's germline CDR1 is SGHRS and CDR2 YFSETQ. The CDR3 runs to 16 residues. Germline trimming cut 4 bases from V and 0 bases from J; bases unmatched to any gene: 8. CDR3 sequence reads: CASSLTQTSGSYEQYF. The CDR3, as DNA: TGCGCCAGCAGCCTGACTCAGACTAGCGGCTCCTACGAGCAGTACTTC.

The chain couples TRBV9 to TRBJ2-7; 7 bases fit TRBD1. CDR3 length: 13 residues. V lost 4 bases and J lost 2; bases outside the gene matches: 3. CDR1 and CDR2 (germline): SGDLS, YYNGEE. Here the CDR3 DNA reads TGTGCCAGCAGCTCGGGACAGACCTACGAGCAGTACTTC. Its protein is CASSSGQTYEQYF.

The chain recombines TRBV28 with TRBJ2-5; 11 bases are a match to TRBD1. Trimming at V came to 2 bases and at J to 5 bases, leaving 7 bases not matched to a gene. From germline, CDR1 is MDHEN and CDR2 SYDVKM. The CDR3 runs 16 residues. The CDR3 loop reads CASSLIWTGGYETQYF. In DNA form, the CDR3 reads TGTGCCAGCAGTTTAATTTGGACAGGGGGCTACGAGACCCAGTACTTC.

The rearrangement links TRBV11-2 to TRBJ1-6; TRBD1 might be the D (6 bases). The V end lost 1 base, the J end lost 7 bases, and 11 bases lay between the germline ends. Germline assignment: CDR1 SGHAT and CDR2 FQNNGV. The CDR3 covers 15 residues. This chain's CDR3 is CASSLAGERNSPLHF. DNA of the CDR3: TGTGCCAGCAGCTTAGCAGGGGAGAGAAATTCACCCCTCCACTTT.

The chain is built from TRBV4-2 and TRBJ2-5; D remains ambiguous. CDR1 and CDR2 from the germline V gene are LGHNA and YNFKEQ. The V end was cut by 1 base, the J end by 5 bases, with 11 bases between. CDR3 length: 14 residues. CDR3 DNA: TGTGCCAGCAGCCAAGTGAGTGGGCCTGAGACCCAGTACTTC. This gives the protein CASSQVSGPETQYF.

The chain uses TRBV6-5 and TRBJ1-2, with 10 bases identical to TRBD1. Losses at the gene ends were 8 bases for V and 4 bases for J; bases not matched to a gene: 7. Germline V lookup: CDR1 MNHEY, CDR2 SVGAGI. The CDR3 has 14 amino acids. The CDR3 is CASGGQGGFYGYTF. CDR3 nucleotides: TGTGCCAGCGGAGGACAGGGGGGTTTCTATGGCTACACCTTC.

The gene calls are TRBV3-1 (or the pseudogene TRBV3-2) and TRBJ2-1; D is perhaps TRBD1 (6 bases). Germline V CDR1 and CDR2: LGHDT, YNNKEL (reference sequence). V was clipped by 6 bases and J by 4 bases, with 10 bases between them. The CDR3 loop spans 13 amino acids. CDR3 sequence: CASRNTGYNEQFF. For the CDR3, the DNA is TGTGCCAGCAGGAACACAGGGTACAATGAGCAGTTCTTC.

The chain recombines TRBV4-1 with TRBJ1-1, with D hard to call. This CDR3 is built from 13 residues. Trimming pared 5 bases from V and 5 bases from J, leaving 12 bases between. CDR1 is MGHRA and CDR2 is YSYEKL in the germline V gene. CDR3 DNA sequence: TGCGCCAGCAGCGATTACGGGTGGACTGAAGCTTTCTTT. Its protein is CASSDYGWTEAFF.

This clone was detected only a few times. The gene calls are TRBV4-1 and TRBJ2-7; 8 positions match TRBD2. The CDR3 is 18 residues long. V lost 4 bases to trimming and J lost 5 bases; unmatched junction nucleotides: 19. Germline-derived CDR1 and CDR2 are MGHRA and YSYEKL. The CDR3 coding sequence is TGCGCCAGCAGCCCCCATCTCCCAGTAGCGGGATCTCCTAACGAGCAGTACTTC. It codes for CASSPHLPVAGSPNEQYF.

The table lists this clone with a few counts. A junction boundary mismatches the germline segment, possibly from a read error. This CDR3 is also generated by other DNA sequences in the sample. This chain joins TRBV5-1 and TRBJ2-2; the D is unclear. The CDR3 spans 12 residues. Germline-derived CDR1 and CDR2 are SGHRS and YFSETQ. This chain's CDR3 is CASSLNTGELFF. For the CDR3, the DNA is TGCGCCAGCAGCTTGAACACGGGGGAGCTGTTTTTT.

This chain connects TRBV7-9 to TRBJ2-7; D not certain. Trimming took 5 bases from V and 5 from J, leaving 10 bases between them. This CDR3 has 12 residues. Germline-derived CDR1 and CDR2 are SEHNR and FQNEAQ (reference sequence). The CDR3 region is CASSNTNDEQYF. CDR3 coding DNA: TGTGCCAGCAGCAATACTAATGACGAGCAGTACTTC.

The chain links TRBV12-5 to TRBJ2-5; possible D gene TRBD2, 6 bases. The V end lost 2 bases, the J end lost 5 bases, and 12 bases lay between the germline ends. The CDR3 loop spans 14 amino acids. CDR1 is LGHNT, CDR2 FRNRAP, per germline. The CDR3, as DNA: TGTGCTAGTGGTTTGTGGGGACTCCAGGAGACCCAGTACTTC. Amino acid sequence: CASGLWGLQETQYF.